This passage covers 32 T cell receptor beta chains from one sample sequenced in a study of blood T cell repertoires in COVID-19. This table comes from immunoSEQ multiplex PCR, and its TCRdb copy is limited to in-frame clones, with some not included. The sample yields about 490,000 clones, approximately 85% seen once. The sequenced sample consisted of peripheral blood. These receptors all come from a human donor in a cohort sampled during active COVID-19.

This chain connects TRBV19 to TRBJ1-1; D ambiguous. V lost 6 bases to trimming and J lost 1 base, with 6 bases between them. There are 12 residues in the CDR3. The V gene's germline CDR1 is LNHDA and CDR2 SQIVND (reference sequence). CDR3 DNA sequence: TGTGCCAGTAGCCCGGGGAACACTGAAGCTTTCTTT. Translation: CASSPGNTEAFF.

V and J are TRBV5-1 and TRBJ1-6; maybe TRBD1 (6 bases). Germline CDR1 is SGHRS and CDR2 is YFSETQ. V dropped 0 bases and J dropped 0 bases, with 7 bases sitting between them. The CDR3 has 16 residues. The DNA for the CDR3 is TGCGCCAGCAGCTTGGGGACAGTCTCCTATAATTCACCCCTCCACTTT. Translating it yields CASSLGTVSYNSPLHF.

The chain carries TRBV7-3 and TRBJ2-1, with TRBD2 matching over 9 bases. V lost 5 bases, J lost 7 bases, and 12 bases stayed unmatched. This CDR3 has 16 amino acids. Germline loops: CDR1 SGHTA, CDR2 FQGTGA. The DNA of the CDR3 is TGTGCCAGCAGCCTTAATAGCGGGAGCCCTTTGAATGAGCAGTTCTTC. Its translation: CASSLNSGSPLNEQFF.

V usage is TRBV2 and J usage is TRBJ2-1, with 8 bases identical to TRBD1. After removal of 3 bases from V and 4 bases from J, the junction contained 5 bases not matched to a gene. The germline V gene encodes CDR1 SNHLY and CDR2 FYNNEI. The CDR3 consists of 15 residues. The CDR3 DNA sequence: TGTGCCAGCAGTGACAGGGGGCGAATGTACAATGAGCAGTTCTTC. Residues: CASSDRGRMYNEQFF.

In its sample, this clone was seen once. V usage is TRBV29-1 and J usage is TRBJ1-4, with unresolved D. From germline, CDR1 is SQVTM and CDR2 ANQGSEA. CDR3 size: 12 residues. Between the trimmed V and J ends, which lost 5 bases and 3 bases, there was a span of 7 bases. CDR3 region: CSVSGSNEKLFF. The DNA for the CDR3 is TGCAGCGTTTCGGGATCTAATGAAAAACTGTTTTTT.

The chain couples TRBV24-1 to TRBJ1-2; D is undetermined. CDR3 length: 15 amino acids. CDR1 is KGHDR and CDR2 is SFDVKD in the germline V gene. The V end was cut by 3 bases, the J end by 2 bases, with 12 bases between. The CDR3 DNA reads TGTGCCACCAGTGATCCCTCAGCAGGAAACTATGGCTACACCTTC. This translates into CATSDPSAGNYGYTF.

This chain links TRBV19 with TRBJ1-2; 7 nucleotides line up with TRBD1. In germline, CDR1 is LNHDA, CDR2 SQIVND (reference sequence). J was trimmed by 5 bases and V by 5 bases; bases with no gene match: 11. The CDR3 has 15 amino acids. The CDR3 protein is CASSPQGEVGYGYTF. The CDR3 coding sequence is TGTGCCAGTAGTCCGCAGGGGGAGGTTGGTTATGGCTACACCTTC.

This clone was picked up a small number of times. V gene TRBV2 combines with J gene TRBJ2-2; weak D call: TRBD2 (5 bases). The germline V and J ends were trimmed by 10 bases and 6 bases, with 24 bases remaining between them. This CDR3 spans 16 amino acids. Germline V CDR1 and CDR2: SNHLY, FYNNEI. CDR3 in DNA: TGTGCCACCTTCCCGAGAGGGAGTTCCGGTGCCGGGGAGCTGTTTTTT. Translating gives CATFPRGSSGAGELFF.

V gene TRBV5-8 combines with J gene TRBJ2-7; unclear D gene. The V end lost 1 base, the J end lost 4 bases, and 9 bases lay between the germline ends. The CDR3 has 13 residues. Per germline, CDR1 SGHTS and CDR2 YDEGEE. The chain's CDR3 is CASSLISTYEQYF. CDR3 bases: TGTGCCAGCAGCTTGATCTCCACTTACGAGCAGTACTTC.

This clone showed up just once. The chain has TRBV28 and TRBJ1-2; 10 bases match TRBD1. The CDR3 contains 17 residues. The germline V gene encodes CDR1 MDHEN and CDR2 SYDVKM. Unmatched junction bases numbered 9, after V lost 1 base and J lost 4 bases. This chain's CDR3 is CASSLYRGQGISYGYTF. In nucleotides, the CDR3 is TGTGCCAGCAGTTTATACAGGGGACAGGGGATTAGCTATGGCTACACCTTC.

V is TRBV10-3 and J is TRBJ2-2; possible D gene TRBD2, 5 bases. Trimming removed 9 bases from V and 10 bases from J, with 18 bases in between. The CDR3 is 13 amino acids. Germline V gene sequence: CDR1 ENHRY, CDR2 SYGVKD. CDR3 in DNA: TGTGCCATTTCTTCCAGCGGCCCCCCGGAGCTGTTTTTT. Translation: CAISSSGPPELFF.

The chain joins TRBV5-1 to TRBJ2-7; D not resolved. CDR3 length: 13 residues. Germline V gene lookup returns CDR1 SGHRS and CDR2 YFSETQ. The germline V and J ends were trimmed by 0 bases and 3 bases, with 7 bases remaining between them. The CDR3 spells CASSLVEDYEQYF. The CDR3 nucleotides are TGCGCCAGCAGCTTGGTAGAAGACTACGAGCAGTACTTC.

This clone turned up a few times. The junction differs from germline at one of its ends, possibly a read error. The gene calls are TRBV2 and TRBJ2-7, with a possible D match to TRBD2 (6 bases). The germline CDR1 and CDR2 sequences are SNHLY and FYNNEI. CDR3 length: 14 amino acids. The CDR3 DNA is TGTGCCAGCAGTCGGGAGATCCTATCCTCCGAGCAGTACTTC. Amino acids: CASSREILSSEQYF.

The CDR3: CATGLAGSYNEQFF. The CDR3 DNA reads as TGTGCCACGGGGCTAGCGGGATCCTACAATGAGCAGTTCTTC. The V and J genes are TRBV11-2 and TRBJ2-1, with 9 bases identical to TRBD2. CDR1 and CDR2 from the germline V gene are SGHAT and FQNNGV. V lost 10 bases and J lost 1; bases outside the gene matches: 5. CDR3 length: 14 amino acids.

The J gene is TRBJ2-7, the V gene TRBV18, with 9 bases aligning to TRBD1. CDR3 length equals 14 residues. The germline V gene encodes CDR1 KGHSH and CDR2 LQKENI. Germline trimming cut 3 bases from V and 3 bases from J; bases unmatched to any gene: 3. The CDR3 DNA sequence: TGTGCCAGCTCACCGGACAGGGGTGACTACGAGCAGTACTTC. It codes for CASSPDRGDYEQYF.

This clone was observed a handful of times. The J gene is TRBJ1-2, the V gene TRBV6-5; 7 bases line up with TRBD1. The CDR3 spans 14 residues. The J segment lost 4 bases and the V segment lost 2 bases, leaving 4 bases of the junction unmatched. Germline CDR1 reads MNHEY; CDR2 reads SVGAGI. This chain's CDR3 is CASSYGRGTYGYTF. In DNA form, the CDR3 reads TGTGCCAGCAGTTACGGCAGGGGGACCTATGGCTACACCTTC.

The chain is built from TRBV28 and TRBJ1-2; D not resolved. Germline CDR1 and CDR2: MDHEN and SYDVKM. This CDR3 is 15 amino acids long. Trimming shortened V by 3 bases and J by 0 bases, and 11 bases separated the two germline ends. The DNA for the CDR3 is TGTGCCAGCAGTTTGCGGAGCGGGCCTAACTATGGCTACACCTTC. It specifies CASSLRSGPNYGYTF.

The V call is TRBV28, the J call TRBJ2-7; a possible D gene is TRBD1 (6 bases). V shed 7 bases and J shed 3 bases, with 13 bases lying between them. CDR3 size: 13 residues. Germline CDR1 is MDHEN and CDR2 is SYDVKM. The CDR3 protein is CASIRRDIYEQYF. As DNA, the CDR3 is TGTGCCAGCATCAGACGGGACATCTACGAGCAGTACTTC. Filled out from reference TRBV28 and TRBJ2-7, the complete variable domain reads DVKVTQSSRYLVKRTGEKVFLECVQDMDHENMFWYRQDPGLGLRLIYFSYDVKMKEKGDIPEGYSVSREKKERFSLILESASTNQTSMYLCASIRRDIYEQYFGPGTRLTVT.

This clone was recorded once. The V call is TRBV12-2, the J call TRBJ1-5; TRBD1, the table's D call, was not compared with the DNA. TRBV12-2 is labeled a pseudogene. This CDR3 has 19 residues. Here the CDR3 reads CASRTLKRQGMRGNQPQHF. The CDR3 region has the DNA TGTGCAAGTCGCACTCTTAAAAGACAGGGTATGAGGGGCAATCAGCCCCAGCATTTT.

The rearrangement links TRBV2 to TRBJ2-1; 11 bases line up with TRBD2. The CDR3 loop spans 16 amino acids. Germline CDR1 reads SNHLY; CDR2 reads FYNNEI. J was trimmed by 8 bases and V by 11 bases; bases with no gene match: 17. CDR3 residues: CASEDSGRAGGDEQFF. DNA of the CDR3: TGTGCCTCCGAGGATAGCGGGAGGGCCGGGGGAGATGAGCAGTTCTTC. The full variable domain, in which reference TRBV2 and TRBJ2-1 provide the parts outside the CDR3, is EPEVTQTPSHQVTQMGQEVILRCVPISNHLYFYWYRQILGQKVEFLVSFYNNEISEKSEIFDDQFSVERPDGSNFTLKIRSTKLEDSAMYFCASEDSGRAGGDEQFFGPGTRLTVL.

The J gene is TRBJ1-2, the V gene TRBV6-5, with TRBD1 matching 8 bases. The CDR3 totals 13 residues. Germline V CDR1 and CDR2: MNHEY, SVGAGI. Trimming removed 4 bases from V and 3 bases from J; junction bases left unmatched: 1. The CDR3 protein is CASSLTGDYGYTF. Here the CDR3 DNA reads TGTGCCAGCAGTTTGACAGGGGACTATGGCTACACCTTC.

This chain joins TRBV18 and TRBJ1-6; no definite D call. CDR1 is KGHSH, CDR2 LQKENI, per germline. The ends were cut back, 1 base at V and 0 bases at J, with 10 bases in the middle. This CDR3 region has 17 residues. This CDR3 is CASSPRMGSSYNSPLHF. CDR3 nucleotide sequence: TGTGCCAGCTCACCACGGATGGGGAGCTCCTATAATTCACCCCTCCACTTT.

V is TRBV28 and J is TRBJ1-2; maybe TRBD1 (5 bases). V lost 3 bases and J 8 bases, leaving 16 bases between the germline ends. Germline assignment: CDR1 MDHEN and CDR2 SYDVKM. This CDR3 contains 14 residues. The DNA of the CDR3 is TGTGCCAGCAGTTTGGGGGGGACGTCTAGGGGCTACACCTTC. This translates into CASSLGGTSRGYTF.

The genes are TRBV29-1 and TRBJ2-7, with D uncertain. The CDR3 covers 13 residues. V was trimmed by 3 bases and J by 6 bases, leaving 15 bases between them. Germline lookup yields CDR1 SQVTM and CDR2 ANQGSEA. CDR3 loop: CSVDSVTRGEQYF. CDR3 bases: TGCAGCGTTGACAGCGTCACGCGCGGCGAGCAGTACTTC.

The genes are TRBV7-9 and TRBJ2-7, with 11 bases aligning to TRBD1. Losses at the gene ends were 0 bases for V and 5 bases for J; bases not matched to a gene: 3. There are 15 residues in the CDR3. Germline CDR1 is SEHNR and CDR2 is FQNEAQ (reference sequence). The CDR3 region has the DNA TGTGCCAGCAGCTTAGCGGGACAGGGGGGGAACGAGCAGTACTTC. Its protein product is CASSLAGQGGNEQYF.

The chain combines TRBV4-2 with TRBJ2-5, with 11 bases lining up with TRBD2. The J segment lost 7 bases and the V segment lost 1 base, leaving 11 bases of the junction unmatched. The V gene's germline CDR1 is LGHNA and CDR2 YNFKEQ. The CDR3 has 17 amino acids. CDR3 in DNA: TGTGCCAGCAGCCAAGTGGGTAGCGGGAGGGCTGCCGGGACCCAGTACTTC. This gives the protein CASSQVGSGRAAGTQYF.

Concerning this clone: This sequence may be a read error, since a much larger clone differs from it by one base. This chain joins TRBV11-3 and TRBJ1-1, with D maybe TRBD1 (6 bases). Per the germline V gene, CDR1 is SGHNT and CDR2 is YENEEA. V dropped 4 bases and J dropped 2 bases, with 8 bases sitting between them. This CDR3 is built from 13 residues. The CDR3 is CASSSDRNTEAFF. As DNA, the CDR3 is TGTGCCAGCAGCTCGGACAGAAACACTGAAGCTTTCTTT.

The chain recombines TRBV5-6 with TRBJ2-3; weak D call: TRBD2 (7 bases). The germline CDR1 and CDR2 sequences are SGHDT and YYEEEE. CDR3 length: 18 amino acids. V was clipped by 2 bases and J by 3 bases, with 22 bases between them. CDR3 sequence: CASSFPLQGRAETDTQYF. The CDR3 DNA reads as TGTGCCAGCAGCTTTCCCCTCCAGGGGAGGGCCGAAACAGATACGCAGTATTTT.

DNA of the CDR3: TGTGCCAGCAGCCTATTAGGGGCTGCAACTAATGAAAAACTGTTTTTT. Protein: CASSLLGAATNEKLFF. The rearrangement joins TRBV27 to TRBJ1-4; a possible D gene is TRBD1 (5 bases). The length of the CDR3 is 16 residues. Trimming took 6 bases from V and 0 from J, leaving 14 bases between them. Germline V lookup: CDR1 MNHEY, CDR2 SMNVEV (reference sequence).

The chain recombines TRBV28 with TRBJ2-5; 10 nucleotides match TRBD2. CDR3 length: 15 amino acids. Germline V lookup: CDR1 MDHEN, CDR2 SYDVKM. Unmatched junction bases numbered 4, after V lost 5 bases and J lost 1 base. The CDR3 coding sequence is TGTGCCAGCAGTCTCAGGACTAGCGGCCAAGAGACCCAGTACTTC. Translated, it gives CASSLRTSGQETQYF. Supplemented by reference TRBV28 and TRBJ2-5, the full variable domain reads DVKVTQSSRYLVKRTGEKVFLECVQDMDHENMFWYRQDPGLGLRLIYFSYDVKMKEKGDIPEGYSVSREKKERFSLILESASTNQTSMYLCASSLRTSGQETQYFGPGTRLLVL.

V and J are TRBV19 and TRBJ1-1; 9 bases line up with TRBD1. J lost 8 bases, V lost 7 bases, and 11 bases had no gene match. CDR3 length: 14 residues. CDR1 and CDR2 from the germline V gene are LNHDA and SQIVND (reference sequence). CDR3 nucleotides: TGTGCCAGTACCGCCCTACAGGGGGCTTTCGAAGCTTTCTTT. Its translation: CASTALQGAFEAFF.

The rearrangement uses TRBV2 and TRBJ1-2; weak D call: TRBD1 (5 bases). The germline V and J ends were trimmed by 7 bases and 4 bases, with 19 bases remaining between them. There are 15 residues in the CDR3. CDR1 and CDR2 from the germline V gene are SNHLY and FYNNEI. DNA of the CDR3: TGTGCCAGCAAATCTTTGGACAATGTTGTCTATGGCTACACCTTC. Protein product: CASKSLDNVVYGYTF. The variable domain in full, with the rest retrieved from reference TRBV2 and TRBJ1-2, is EPEVTQTPSHQVTQMGQEVILRCVPISNHLYFYWYRQILGQKVEFLVSFYNNEISEKSEIFDDQFSVERPDGSNFTLKIRSTKLEDSAMYFCASKSLDNVVYGYTFGSGTRLTVV.